Below, 25 T cell receptor beta chains from the same sample are listed, as sequenced in a study of lymphopenia after photon versus proton radiotherapy. The protocol was immunoSEQ multiplex PCR, while the TCRdb copy is restricted to in-frame clones and leaves out a portion. This repertoire shows around 17,000 clones, roughly 82% found once; its top ten account for roughly 19%. The sequenced sample was peripheral blood, obtained from a patient treated with proton-based radiotherapy. Receptors were obtained from a man in his 70s with pancreatic cancer.

The chain combines TRBV28 with TRBJ1-1; D unresolved. V lost 3 bases to trimming and J lost 7 bases, with 12 bases between them. Germline V gene data show CDR1 as MDHEN and CDR2 as SYDVKM. This CDR3 is 13 amino acids long. The DNA for the CDR3 is TGTGCCAGCAGTTTGGCTGGGGTTCGTGAAGCTTTCTTT. It translates to CASSLAGVREAFF.

The chain links TRBV2 to TRBJ2-1; 14 nucleotides align to TRBD2. CDR3 length equals 16 residues. Looked up from germline, CDR1 is SNHLY and CDR2 is FYNNEI. V lost 6 bases to trimming and J lost 5 bases; unmatched junction nucleotides: 6. The CDR3 sequence is CASRRGLAGANNEQFF. Written as DNA, the CDR3 is TGTGCCAGCAGACGGGGACTAGCGGGGGCCAACAATGAGCAGTTCTTC.

The V call is TRBV27, the J call TRBJ2-7; tentative D call: TRBD1 (5 bases). Germline V lookup: CDR1 MNHEY, CDR2 SMNVEV (reference sequence). V lost 7 bases to trimming and J lost 1 base, with 14 bases between them. The CDR3 runs to 14 residues. The chain's CDR3 is CASTPHRQSYEQYF. CDR3 nucleotides: TGTGCCAGCACCCCCCATCGACAGTCCTACGAGCAGTACTTC.

The gene calls are TRBV5-1 and TRBJ2-7; 7 bases agree with TRBD2. With V trimmed by 4 bases and J by 3 bases, 10 bases remained unmatched. The germline V gene encodes CDR1 SGHRS and CDR2 YFSETQ. There are 15 residues in the CDR3. The DNA for the CDR3 is TGCGCCAGCAGCCCTTTCAGCGGGACCCTCTACGAGCAGTACTTC. This sequence encodes CASSPFSGTLYEQYF. The full variable domain, its missing parts supplied by reference TRBV5-1 and TRBJ2-7, is KAGVTQTPRYLIKTRGQQVTLSCSPISGHRSVSWYQQTPGQGLQFLFEYFSETQRNKGNFPGRFSGRQFSNSRSEMNVSTLELGDSALYLCASSPFSGTLYEQYFGPGTRLTVT.

The chain recombines TRBV28 with TRBJ1-1; D may be TRBD1 (5 bases). CDR1 and CDR2 (germline): MDHEN, SYDVKM. CDR3 length equals 14 residues. Trimming took off 4 bases at V and 1 base at J, with 10 bases between the two ends. CDR3 sequence reads: CASSSLGGNTEAFF. In DNA, the CDR3 is TGTGCCAGCAGTTCCCTGGGGGGGAACACTGAAGCTTTCTTT.

The chain couples TRBV6-6 to TRBJ1-1; D is perhaps TRBD1 (5 bases). The germline gives CDR1 MNHNY, CDR2 SVGAGI (reference sequence). V gave up 5 bases and J gave up 1 base, with 11 bases separating them. The CDR3 is 14 amino acids. The chain's CDR3 is CASSPGRQNTEAFF. Here the CDR3 DNA reads TGTGCCAGCAGTCCGGGACGCCAGAACACTGAAGCTTTCTTT.

The gene calls are TRBV7-6 and TRBJ1-2, with 9 positions matching TRBD1. Trimming cost V 5 bases and J 7 bases; bases outside gene matches: 5. Germline V CDR1 and CDR2: SGHVS, FNYEAQ. This CDR3 has 13 amino acids. The chain's CDR3 is CASSPGQGGGYTF. Written as DNA, the CDR3 is TGTGCCAGCAGCCCGGGACAGGGCGGTGGCTACACCTTC.

The chain couples TRBV18 to TRBJ2-2, with D tentatively TRBD1 (6 bases). Per germline, CDR1 KGHSH and CDR2 LQKENI. This CDR3 is 15 amino acids long. V was cut by 0 bases and J by 4 bases, with 9 bases left in between. The CDR3 bases are TGTGCCAGCTCACCACCGATCAGGGGCACCGGGGAGCTGTTTTTT. Residues: CASSPPIRGTGELFF. The full variable domain, its missing parts supplied by reference TRBV18 and TRBJ2-2, is NAGVMQNPRHLVRRRGQEARLRCSPMKGHSHVYWYRQLPEEGLKFMVYLQKENIIDESGMPKERFSAEFPKEGPSILRIQQVVRGDSAAYFCASSPPIRGTGELFFGEGSRLTVL.

The chain employs TRBV30 and TRBJ2-3; D unclear. This CDR3 spans 14 amino acids. Looked up from germline, CDR1 is GTSNPN and CDR2 is SVGIG (reference sequence). Trimming took off 0 bases at V and 6 bases at J, with 13 bases between the two ends. CDR3: CAWSVKASADTQYF. The DNA for the CDR3 is TGTGCCTGGAGTGTAAAAGCTTCTGCGGATACGCAGTATTTT.

The chain links TRBV2 to TRBJ2-3, with 10 bases lining up with TRBD1. The CDR3 length is 13 residues. Losses at the gene ends were 8 bases for V and 8 bases for J; bases not matched to a gene: 7. Germline assignment: CDR1 SNHLY and CDR2 FYNNEI. CDR3 amino acids: CASGGQGVGTQYF. The CDR3 bases are TGTGCCAGCGGCGGACAGGGGGTGGGTACGCAGTATTTT. The full variable domain, with the rest looked up from reference TRBV2 and TRBJ2-3, is EPEVTQTPSHQVTQMGQEVILRCVPISNHLYFYWYRQILGQKVEFLVSFYNNEISEKSEIFDDQFSVERPDGSNFTLKIRSTKLEDSAMYFCASGGQGVGTQYFGPGTRLTVL.

The V call is TRBV4-1, the J call TRBJ2-7, with 12 bases fitting TRBD2. The CDR3 sequence is 17 residues long. J lost 7 bases, V lost 0 bases, and 10 bases had no gene match. CDR1 and CDR2 (germline): MGHRA, YSYEKL. CDR3 loop: CASSQDSPGLAGWEQYF. CDR3 nucleotide sequence: TGCGCCAGCAGCCAAGATTCCCCAGGACTAGCGGGGTGGGAGCAGTACTTC.

The chain is built from TRBV10-1 and TRBJ2-7; 7 bases are shared with TRBD1. The V gene's germline CDR1 is WNHNN and CDR2 SYGVQD (reference sequence). V shed 5 bases, J shed 6 bases, and the junction held 4 bases outside the gene matches. The CDR3 length is 12 residues. CDR3 nucleotide sequence: TGCGCCAGCAGTAGACAGGGTGGCGAGCAGTACTTC. Amino acids: CASSRQGGEQYF.

V is TRBV9 and J is TRBJ2-3; D uncertain. Germline V gives CDR1 SGDLS, CDR2 YYNGEE. V was trimmed by 3 bases and J by 2 bases, leaving 4 bases between them. The CDR3 covers 12 residues. The DNA for the CDR3 is TGTGCCAGCAGCGCATACACAGATACGCAGTATTTT. Translating gives CASSAYTDTQYF.

The rearrangement links TRBV2 to TRBJ1-1; D might be TRBD1 (6 bases). The CDR3 spans 11 residues. Germline V CDR1 and CDR2: SNHLY, FYNNEI. Trimming stripped 10 bases from V and 2 bases from J, with 8 bases between. The CDR3, as DNA: TGTGCCACAGGGGTTAACACTGAAGCTTTCTTT. Translating gives CATGVNTEAFF.

This clone showed up just once. The chain carries TRBV13 and TRBJ1-2; D not certain. The CDR3 is 13 amino acids. Germline values: CDR1 PRHDT, CDR2 FYEKMQ (reference sequence). Trimming cost V 2 bases and J 2 bases, with 6 bases left between them. The CDR3 region has the DNA TGTGCCAGCAGCTTACAGAAAAACTATGGCTACACCTTC. Its protein product is CASSLQKNYGYTF.

For the CDR3, the DNA is TGTGCCAGCAGTTTACAGGCTAACTATGGCTACACCTTC. It yields the protein CASSLQANYGYTF. The chain uses TRBV27 and TRBJ1-2; D uncertain. The V gene lost 2 bases and the J gene lost 0 bases, with 4 bases spanning the gap. This CDR3 spans 13 amino acids. Germline assignment: CDR1 MNHEY and CDR2 SMNVEV (reference sequence).

This clone is termed medium-sized. The rearrangement links TRBV10-1 to TRBJ1-5; no firm D call. This CDR3 has 13 amino acids. CDR1 WNHNN and CDR2 SYGVQD come from the germline V gene (reference sequence). V lost 5 bases to trimming and J lost 6 bases, with 11 bases between them. CDR3 amino acids: CASSLGSGQPQHF. The CDR3, as DNA: TGCGCCAGCAGTCTAGGGTCTGGTCAGCCCCAGCATTTT.

This rearrangement joins TRBV4-1 to TRBJ1-1; D may be TRBD1 (5 bases). V dropped 4 bases and J dropped 7 bases, with 13 bases sitting between them. This CDR3 region has 13 residues. The germline V gene encodes CDR1 MGHRA and CDR2 YSYEKL. This chain's CDR3 is CASSRPGAYEAFF. The CDR3 DNA reads as TGCGCCAGCAGCCGCCCCGGGGCCTATGAAGCTTTCTTT.

The chain combines TRBV5-1 with TRBJ1-2; D is unresolved. From germline, CDR1 is SGHRS and CDR2 YFSETQ. Trimming removed 4 bases at V and 4 bases at J, with 14 bases between. This CDR3 has 14 residues. The chain's CDR3 is CASSPERPAYGYTF. DNA of the CDR3: TGCGCCAGCAGCCCGGAGCGCCCTGCCTATGGCTACACCTTC.

This rearrangement joins TRBV7-9 to TRBJ2-7; tentatively, D is TRBD1 or TRBD2 (6 bases each). V lost 6 bases, J lost 0 bases, and 12 bases lay in between. The CDR3 runs 14 residues. CDR1 and CDR2 from the germline V gene are SEHNR and FQNEAQ (reference sequence). The CDR3 loop is CASSWGASSYEQYF. CDR3 in DNA: TGTGCCAGCAGTTGGGGGGCTAGCTCCTACGAGCAGTACTTC.

This clone turned up a few times. The V call is TRBV27, the J call TRBJ1-2; the D is unclear. This CDR3 contains 13 residues. The V and J ends lost 4 bases and 3 bases respectively, with 9 bases between them. Germline V gene data show CDR1 as MNHEY and CDR2 as SMNVEV (reference sequence). This CDR3 reads CASSSLRDYGYTF. Written as DNA, the CDR3 is TGTGCCAGCAGTTCCCTCCGGGACTATGGCTACACCTTC.

The gene calls are TRBV5-4 and TRBJ2-7, with D unresolved. V was clipped by 2 bases and J by 4 bases, with 4 bases between them. This CDR3 comprises 11 residues. Germline V gene data show CDR1 as SGHNT and CDR2 as YYREEE (reference sequence). The CDR3 nucleotides are TGTGCCAGCAGCTTAAATTACGAGCAGTACTTC. This sequence encodes CASSLNYEQYF.

The CDR3 protein is CASSTGPLNTGELFF. For the CDR3, the DNA is TGTGCCAGCAGCACGGGACCGCTGAACACCGGGGAGCTGTTTTTT. This sequence joins TRBV5-5 and TRBJ2-2; D may be TRBD1 or TRBD2 (5 bases each). The CDR3 covers 15 residues. CDR1 and CDR2 from the germline V gene are SGHKS and YYEKEE (reference sequence). V gave up 4 bases and J gave up 1 base, with 11 bases separating them.

The J gene is TRBJ2-2, the V gene TRBV4-2; D uncertain. Between the trimmed V and J ends, which lost 1 base and 7 bases, there was a span of 7 bases. The CDR3 loop spans 13 amino acids. CDR1 and CDR2 from the germline V gene are LGHNA and YNFKEQ. The CDR3 DNA is TGTGCCAGCAGCCAAGGCCTCTACGGGGAGCTGTTTTTT. Translation: CASSQGLYGELFF.

The chain combines TRBV9 with TRBJ2-1, with TRBD1 matching 8 bases. Trimming at V came to 2 bases and at J to 4 bases, leaving 8 bases not matched to a gene. Germline CDR1 is SGDLS and CDR2 is YYNGEE. The CDR3 has 16 amino acids. The DNA for the CDR3 is TGTGCCAGCAGCGTTGGAGCAGGGGGCGTTTACAATGAGCAGTTCTTC. This translates into CASSVGAGGVYNEQFF.